Here is one T cell receptor beta chain with its context. Its antigen is not identified. The data are from a study of CD8 T cells in ankylosing spondylitis. Quantitative 5'-RACE with molecular barcodes produced the TCR beta libraries. One entry per CDR3 protein, called by TCRdb with MiXCR from the 5' RACE reads. The profile shows a few hundred thousand distinct CDR3 sequences, 18% of them singletons. The V end lost 3 bases, the J end lost 5 bases, and 14 bases lay between the germline ends. This CDR3 has 14 residues. The germline gives CDR1 WNHNN, CDR2 SYGVQD (reference sequence). General observations from the study: Clones tied to disease were said to be significantly enriched in matched ankylosing spondylitis synovial fluid. Several of the motif variants were reported before in synovial fluid and blood from reactive arthritis. In ankylosing spondylitis blood, a motif of roughly eight highly homologous TCR beta variants appeared characteristic.

Sequencing used blood, either unsorted or a sorted T cell fraction (not recorded which). The rearrangement uses TRBV10-1 and TRBJ2-7, with D perhaps given as TRBD1 or TRBD2 (5 bases each). This TCR was sampled from a male donor with ankylosing spondylitis or in good health (not recorded which). In DNA, the CDR3 is TGCGCCAGCAGTGATGGGGGTATCCCTGACGAGCAGTACTTC. As protein: CASSDGGIPDEQYF.